These T cell receptor beta chains were read from a single sample in a study of graft-versus-host responses after intestinal transplantation. Generated by immunoSEQ multiplex PCR, the TCRdb table keeps only in-frame clones and is missing some. The sample holds roughly 40,000 clones, 91% seen once. The sample in question was PBMCs, obtained around 320 days after intestinal transplant. The source of these receptors is a human patient who received an intestinal transplant, so some T cells may come from the graft donor. CDR3s include the opening cysteine and the closing phenylalanine or tryptophan. A D gene is named only where the DNA matches it firmly. Size is stated for part of the rows, as once, few or many counts, or as a class when the clone is expanded.

CDR3nt,CDR3aa,len,v_gene,d_gene,j_gene,abundance
TGTGCCAGCAGTGAACCCCGGACAGGGGGTATCCAAGAGACCCAGTACTTC,CASSEPRTGGIQETQYF,17,TRBV25-1,TRBD1,TRBJ2-5,.
TGCGCCAGCAGCTCCCGGGAGTACAATGAGCAGTTCTTC,CASSSREYNEQFF,13,TRBV5-1,.,TRBJ2-1,.
TGTGCCAGCAGCCAACGGGGCTCCTACAATGAGCAGTTCTTC,CASSQRGSYNEQFF,14,TRBV14,.,TRBJ2-1,.
TGTGCCAGCAGTGAAGCCGATCAGGGATTCTACGAGCAGTACTTC,CASSEADQGFYEQYF,15,TRBV6-1,.,TRBJ2-7,.
TGTGCCAGTAGTATAAGAGGTGCGGGTATGAACACTGAAGCTTTCTTT,CASSIRGAGMNTEAFF,16,TRBV19,.,TRBJ1-1,.
TGCGCCAGCAGTTTAGCGGGAGGTACGCAGTATTTT,CASSLAGGTQYF,12,TRBV10-2,TRBD2,TRBJ2-3,once
TGCGCCAGCAGCACCGCTCGCGAGCAGTACTTC,CASSTAREQYF,11,TRBV5-1,.,TRBJ2-7,.
TGCGCCAGCAGCTTATCCCAGGGGGAGCAGTACTTC,CASSLSQGEQYF,12,TRBV5-1,.,TRBJ2-7,.
TGTGCCAGCAGCTTAGTTTTAGGAGATACGCAGTATTTT,CASSLVLGDTQYF,13,TRBV7-8,.,TRBJ2-3,.
TGTGCCAGCAGTGACGCCAGGGGAGCAGATACGCAGTATTTT,CASSDARGADTQYF,14,TRBV6-4,.,TRBJ2-3,.
TGTGCCAGCTCCCCAGGACTAGCGGGGACCTACGGGCAGTACTTC,CASSPGLAGTYGQYF,15,TRBV18,TRBD2,TRBJ2-7,.
TGTGCCAGTAGTTGGACTAGCGGGGGGTCGAGCTCCTACGAGCAGTACTTC,CASSWTSGGSSSYEQYF,17,TRBV19,TRBD2,TRBJ2-7,.
TGTGCCAGCTCCCGAACCCCCAGTGGCGAGAGCAATCAGCCCCAGCATTTT,CASSRTPSGESNQPQHF,17,TRBV18,.,TRBJ1-5,.
TGTGCCAGCAGCTTAATCCCGGGACAGGGTTTGACTAGCCCCGAGACCTACAATGAGCAGTTCTTC,CASSLIPGQGLTSPETYNEQFF,22,TRBV7-3,TRBD1,TRBJ2-1,.
TGTGCCAGCAGCGTAGGAAGCGGGAGTAGGAATGAGCAGTTCTTC,CASSVGSGSRNEQFF,15,TRBV9,TRBD2,TRBJ2-1,.
TGTGCCAGCAGTGAACCCGGGACGGGAGAGACCCAGTACTTC,CASSEPGTGETQYF,14,TRBV25-1,.,TRBJ2-5,.
TGTGCCACCTTATACTGGACTAGCGGGGGGGATGAGCAGTTCTTC,CATLYWTSGGDEQFF,15,TRBV27,TRBD2,TRBJ2-1,.
TGTGCCAGCAGACTCGACAGGTACGGCACTGAAGCTTTCTTT,CASRLDRYGTEAFF,14,TRBV6-5,.,TRBJ1-1,once
TGCGCCAGCTACCCGACTAGCGGGGCCTACAATGAGCAGTTCTTC,CASYPTSGAYNEQFF,15,TRBV5-1,TRBD2,TRBJ2-1,.
TGTGCCACCAGCCGAGCAACCGGGACTAGCGTTCATGAGCAGTTCTTC,CATSRATGTSVHEQFF,16,TRBV15,TRBD2,TRBJ2-1,.
TGTGCCAGCAGCTTTAGCGGGACAATGGAAGATACGCAGTATTTT,CASSFSGTMEDTQYF,15,TRBV5-4,TRBD2,TRBJ2-3,.
TGTGCCAGCAGCGTAGGGACTAGCGGGCCCGGGGAGACCCAGTACTTC,CASSVGTSGPGETQYF,16,TRBV9,TRBD2,TRBJ2-5,.
TGTGCCAGCAGCGTAGGGCAGTCGATCTCCTACAATGAGCAGTTCTTC,CASSVGQSISYNEQFF,16,TRBV9,.,TRBJ2-1,.
TGTGCCAGCAGCTTAGTTTGGGGGGGTAATGGCTACACCTTC,CASSLVWGGNGYTF,14,TRBV7-2,.,TRBJ1-2,once
TGCAGCGTTGAAGAAAAAGACAGCCCCGGTTACGAGCAGTACTTC,CSVEEKDSPGYEQYF,15,TRBV29-1,.,TRBJ2-7,.
TGTGCCAGCTCGCAGGACAGGGGAGACTATGGCTACACCTTC,CASSQDRGDYGYTF,14,TRBV18,TRBD1,TRBJ1-2,.
TGCGCCAGCAGCCAAGCAGAACTCGCAGGCCTCTCCTACGAGCAGTACTTC,CASSQAELAGLSYEQYF,17,TRBV4-1,.,TRBJ2-7,.
TGCGCCAGCAGCTTAGGGGACAGGGGATCGAATGAGCAGTTCTTC,CASSLGDRGSNEQFF,15,TRBV5-1,TRBD1,TRBJ2-1,.
TGTGCCAGCAGTTTAAAGGGGGAATCATATCAGCCCCAGCATTTT,CASSLKGESYQPQHF,15,TRBV28,.,TRBJ1-5,.
TGTGCCAGCAGCTTAGTAGGGACAGGCTATGGCTACACCTTC,CASSLVGTGYGYTF,14,TRBV7-9,TRBD1,TRBJ1-2,.
TGCGCCAGCAGCTTCGCGGGGGGCGACACCGGGGAGCTGTTTTTT,CASSFAGGDTGELFF,15,TRBV5-1,TRBD2,TRBJ2-2,.
TGTGCCCGGGAGGCACCTTATGGCTACACCTTC,CAREAPYGYTF,11,TRBV2,.,TRBJ1-2,.
TGTGCCAGCAGCTTAGAGGGTACAGGCATAGGGGAGCTGTTTTTT,CASSLEGTGIGELFF,15,TRBV11-2,.,TRBJ2-2,.
TGTGCCAGCAGTGCTCCCAGGGGGCGTAGTGAAAAACTGTTTTTT,CASSAPRGRSEKLFF,15,TRBV28,TRBD1,TRBJ1-4,.
TGTGCCAGCAGTTCGGACAGCTCCTACGAGCAGTACTTC,CASSSDSSYEQYF,13,TRBV6-1,.,TRBJ2-7,.
TGTGCCAGCAGTTGGACCGTAGCGGGAAGGGTTGGGACCCAGTACTTC,CASSWTVAGRVGTQYF,16,TRBV6-5,TRBD2,TRBJ2-5,.
TGTGCCAGCAAACCTACCCAGGGGGCCGCCTACGAGCAGTACTTC,CASKPTQGAAYEQYF,15,TRBV6-6,TRBD1,TRBJ2-7,.
TGTGCCAGCAGTTCCTCGGGGTACGAGCAGTACTTC,CASSSSGYEQYF,12,TRBV27,.,TRBJ2-7,.
TGTGCCAGCAGTGGACTCCGGGGATATCAGGCCTACGAGCAGTACTTC,CASSGLRGYQAYEQYF,16,TRBV6-1,.,TRBJ2-7,.
TGTGCCACCAGCAGAGATCGAACAGGGGGCCACATTTACGGCTACACCTTC,CATSRDRTGGHIYGYTF,17,TRBV15,TRBD1,TRBJ1-2,.
TGCGCCAGCAGCTTAGGCACTAACACCGGGGAGCTGTTTTTT,CASSLGTNTGELFF,14,TRBV5-1,.,TRBJ2-2,once
TGCAGCCGACCGGGGGGCTATGGCTACACCTTC,CSRPGGYGYTF,11,TRBV29-1,.,TRBJ1-2,.
TGTGCCACGACAGGGTGGAACGAGCAGTACTTC,CATTGWNEQYF,11,TRBV6-1,TRBD1,TRBJ2-7,.
TGTGCCAGCAGCCAGGGGACAGGGGTGGGGGATACGCAGTATTTT,CASSQGTGVGDTQYF,15,TRBV4-2,TRBD1,TRBJ2-3,.
TGCGCCAGCAGCGACACCGGGACAGGGGGCACCTACGAGCAGTACTTC,CASSDTGTGGTYEQYF,16,TRBV10-2,TRBD1,TRBJ2-7,.
TGCGCCAGCAGCTTGGTTATAGCGGGGAGAGCCGGGGAGCTGTTTTTT,CASSLVIAGRAGELFF,16,TRBV5-1,TRBD2,TRBJ2-2,.
TGCGCCAGCACCAGGGGACTAGCGGGGGGGACCGAGCAGTACTTC,CASTRGLAGGTEQYF,15,TRBV10-1,TRBD2,TRBJ2-7,.
TGCGCCAGCAGCTTACCGGGACAGGGATACGAGCAGTACTTC,CASSLPGQGYEQYF,14,TRBV4-1,TRBD1,TRBJ2-7,.
TGTGCCATCAGTGGGCAGGGGAAGGACGGCTACACCTTC,CAISGQGKDGYTF,13,TRBV10-3,.,TRBJ1-2,.
TGTGCCAGCAGTGAGGCGACAGGGGGCTGGGGAGATGAAAAACTGTTTTTT,CASSEATGGWGDEKLFF,17,TRBV6-1,TRBD1,TRBJ1-4,once
TGTGCCAGCAGCACTAAGGGGGATGGCTACACCTTC,CASSTKGDGYTF,12,TRBV6-6,.,TRBJ1-2,.
TGTGCCAGCAGTGAAGCACAGACGAGTTACAATGAGCAGTTCTTC,CASSEAQTSYNEQFF,15,TRBV6-1,.,TRBJ2-1,.
TGTGCCACCAGCGTCCCCGCCGAAAAGGGCCACACCGGGGAGCTGTTTTTT,CATSVPAEKGHTGELFF,17,TRBV15,.,TRBJ2-2,.
TGCGCCAGCAGCCCGGGCGGTGATGGCTACACCTTC,CASSPGGDGYTF,12,TRBV5-1,.,TRBJ1-2,few
TGTGCCAGCAGCCAAGAAGTGGCCTACAATGAGCAGTTCTTC,CASSQEVAYNEQFF,14,TRBV4-2,.,TRBJ2-1,.
TGCAGTGCTAGACGAGAGACCCAGTACTTC,CSARRETQYF,10,TRBV20-1,.,TRBJ2-5,once
TGTGCCAGCAGTGAGGGCGGAACCACAGATACGCAGTATTTT,CASSEGGTTDTQYF,14,TRBV6-4,.,TRBJ2-3,.
TGCAGCGTTAGCGGGAGGGCCTACGAGCAGTACTTC,CSVSGRAYEQYF,12,TRBV29-1,TRBD2,TRBJ2-7,.
TGTGCCAGCAGCGTAACGATCTCAGGGATGGGTACCTACAATGAGCAGTTCTTC,CASSVTISGMGTYNEQFF,18,TRBV9,.,TRBJ2-1,once
TGCGCCAGCAGCCAAGAGGCAAGGGGCAGTGGTGAGCAGTACTTC,CASSQEARGSGEQYF,15,TRBV4-1,.,TRBJ2-7,.